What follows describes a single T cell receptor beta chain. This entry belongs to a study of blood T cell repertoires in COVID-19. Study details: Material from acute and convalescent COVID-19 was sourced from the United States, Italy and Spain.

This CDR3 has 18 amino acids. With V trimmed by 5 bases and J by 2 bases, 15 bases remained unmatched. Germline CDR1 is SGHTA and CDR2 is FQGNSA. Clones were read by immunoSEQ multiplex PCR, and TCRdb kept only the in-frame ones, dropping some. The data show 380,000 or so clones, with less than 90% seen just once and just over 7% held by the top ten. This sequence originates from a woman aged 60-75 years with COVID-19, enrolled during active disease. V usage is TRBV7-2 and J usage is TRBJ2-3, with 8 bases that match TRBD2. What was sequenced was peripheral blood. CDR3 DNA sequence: TGTGCCAGCAGCCCCAGAATTCCCTCCGGGGGGGTCACAGATACGCAGTATTTT. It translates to CASSPRIPSGGVTDTQYF.